A selection of T cell receptor beta chains follows, all from one sample in a study of T-cell reconstitution after alpha-beta-depleted transplantation in children. TCRdb independently ran MiXCR on the PCR reads; one entry per CDR3 protein. The sample includes under 70,000 distinct CDR3 sequences, approximately 11% of them seen just once. This material consisted of PBMCs, taken before TCRalphabeta/CD19-depleted stem cell transplant. Every receptor here comes from a boy aged 5 to 17 with acute myeloid leukemia, due to receive a stem cell transplant. Each CDR3 is given with its conserved first and last residue. D genes are given only for firm matches. Clone sizes are given selectively: once, few, many, or a class where the clone is expanded.

CASSLSMGTSASQETQYF | TGTGCCAGCAGCTTAAGTATGGGCACTAGCGCATCCCAAGAGACCCAGTACTTC | TRBJ2-5 | TRBD2 | many | TRBV7-9
CASTPQRGGGTDTQYF | TGTGCCAGCACCCCACAGCGGGGGGGAGGCACAGATACGCAGTATTTT | TRBJ2-3 | TRBD2 | many | TRBV6-5
CASSFQTGTGATEAFF | TGTGCCAGCAGTTTCCAGACCGGGACAGGGGCCACTGAAGCTTTCTTT | TRBJ1-1 | TRBD1 | many | TRBV12-3/TRBV12-4
CASKNGNTEAFF | TGCGCCAGCAAAAACGGGAACACTGAAGCTTTCTTT | TRBJ1-1 | . | many | TRBV4-3
CASSLIGVGQETQYF | TGTGCCAGCAGCTTGATAGGAGTCGGGCAAGAGACCCAGTACTTC | TRBJ2-5 | . | many | TRBV5-6
CVSSRALLGDTEAFF | TGTGTCAGCAGCCGGGCCCTCTTGGGGGACACTGAAGCTTTCTTT | TRBJ1-1 | . | many | TRBV7-9
CSVVKGRTEAFF | TGCAGCGTTGTCAAGGGGAGGACTGAAGCTTTCTTT | TRBJ1-1 | . | many | TRBV29-1
CASSFKVDGGYTF | TGTGCCAGCAGCTTTAAAGTTGATGGGGGCTACACCTTC | TRBJ1-2 | . | many | TRBV7-9
CASSLEDGKQFF | TGCGCCAGCAGCTTGGAGGATGGAAAGCAGTTCTTC | TRBJ2-1 | . | many | TRBV5-1
CASSLGAGQFF | TGTGCCAGCAGCTTGGGCGCCGGGCAGTTCTTC | TRBJ2-1 | . | . | TRBV5-6
CASSFLATGELFF | TGTGCCAGCAGCTTTCTTGCGACCGGGGAGCTGTTTTTT | TRBJ2-2 | . | many | TRBV7-2
CASRVVNEQFF | TGTGCCAGCCGTGTCGTCAATGAGCAGTTCTTC | TRBJ2-1 | . | many | TRBV6-5
CASRNTGELFF | TGTGCCAGCAGAAACACCGGGGAGCTGTTTTTT | TRBJ2-2 | . | many | TRBV6-2/TRBV6-3